These 14 T cell receptor beta chains came from one sample sequenced in a study of CD8+ T cells in alopecia areata. Following extraction, RNA underwent reverse transcription to cDNA, which served as the sequencing template. This table comes from immunoSEQ multiplex PCR, and its TCRdb copy is limited to in-frame clones, with some not included. The sample holds more than 95,000 clones, roughly 53% seen once. Sequencing input: CD4+ T cells sorted from blood. These receptors were taken from a human donor in good health.

This clone was recorded once. The chain joins TRBV29-1 to TRBJ2-3; D gene unclear. Trimming stripped 1 base from V and 0 bases from J, with 8 bases between. Germline V gene data show CDR1 as SQVTM and CDR2 as ANQGSEA. This CDR3 comprises 14 residues. The CDR3 reads CSVEGVASTDTQYF. The CDR3 DNA reads as TGCAGCGTTGAAGGGGTAGCTAGCACAGATACGCAGTATTTT.

The chain combines TRBV5-4 with TRBJ2-5, with 12 bases matching TRBD2. Trimming removed 4 bases from V and 4 bases from J; junction bases left unmatched: 5. The CDR3 contains 15 residues. CDR1 and CDR2 (germline): SGHNT, YYREEE (reference sequence). CDR3 DNA: TGTGCCAGCAGCCTAGCGGGGGGGCCGGGAGAGACCCAGTACTTC. This encodes CASSLAGGPGETQYF.

The chain combines TRBV4-3 with TRBJ2-1, with 10 positions matching TRBD2. Per the germline V gene, CDR1 is LGHNA and CDR2 is YSLEER. This CDR3 is built from 16 residues. Trimming at V came to 0 bases and at J to 4 bases, leaving 3 bases not matched to a gene. DNA for the CDR3: TGCGCCAGCAGCCAAGATGGGACTAGCGAGTACAATGAGCAGTTCTTC. This codes for CASSQDGTSEYNEQFF.

The V gene is TRBV6-5, the J gene TRBJ2-7; TRBD1 matches at 11 bases. V was clipped by 6 bases and J by 6 bases; unmatched bases: 10. The CDR3 runs to 15 residues. The germline V gene has CDR1 MNHEY and CDR2 SVGAGI. The CDR3 sequence: CASRTGTGGFSEQYF. For the CDR3, the DNA is TGTGCCAGCAGGACAGGGACAGGGGGGTTCTCCGAGCAGTACTTC.

This clone was counted once. CDR3 sequence: CASSPTRPLMQTQYF. The CDR3 nucleotides read TGTGCCAGCAGCCCTACTCGGCCTTTGATGCAGACCCAGTACTTC. The V call is TRBV11-2, the J call TRBJ2-5, with unresolved D. V lost 5 bases and J 6 bases, leaving 19 bases between the germline ends. The germline V gene encodes CDR1 SGHAT and CDR2 FQNNGV. CDR3 length: 15 amino acids.

The chain joins TRBV5-6 to TRBJ2-5, with D hard to call. The CDR3 length is 12 residues. The germline gives CDR1 SGHDT, CDR2 YYEEEE. V was clipped by 1 base and J by 5 bases, with 6 bases between them. This CDR3 is CASSLISETQYF. CDR3 in DNA: TGTGCCAGCAGCTTGATCTCGGAGACCCAGTACTTC.

The rearrangement joins TRBV9 to TRBJ2-6; D remains unclear. The V gene lost 0 bases and the J gene lost 12 bases, with 16 bases spanning the gap. Germline CDR1 reads SGDLS; CDR2 reads YYNGEE. The CDR3 is made up of 15 amino acids. DNA for the CDR3: TGTGCCAGCAGCGTAGAAGGGTTCCCGTCGGGCGTCCTGACTTTC. Protein product: CASSVEGFPSGVLTF.

The chain combines TRBV6-4 with TRBJ1-1; D is undetermined. CDR1 is MRHNA and CDR2 is SNTAGT in the germline V gene. The CDR3 extends over 13 amino acids. V lost 5 bases to trimming and J lost 0 bases, with 7 bases between them. CDR3 sequence reads: CASSTEMNTEAFF. The CDR3 DNA sequence: TGTGCCAGCAGTACGGAGATGAACACTGAAGCTTTCTTT.

The genes are TRBV6-6 and TRBJ2-3, with D possibly matching TRBD2 (7 bases). Trimming shortened V by 6 bases and J by 3 bases, and 16 bases separated the two germline ends. Germline values: CDR1 MNHNY, CDR2 SVGAGI (reference sequence). The CDR3 is made up of 15 amino acids. The CDR3 here is CASSQSRGGTDTQYF. The CDR3, as DNA: TGTGCCAGCAGCCAATCAAGGGGGGGTACAGATACGCAGTATTTT.

This clone showed up just once. The CDR3 sequence: CASGDRGNSPLHF. For the CDR3, the DNA is TGTGCCAGCGGGGACAGGGGAAATTCACCCCTCCACTTT. The chain uses TRBV2 and TRBJ1-6, with 10 bases matching TRBD1. The CDR3 is 13 amino acids. Unmatched junction bases numbered 2, after V lost 8 bases and J lost 7 bases. CDR1 is SNHLY and CDR2 is FYNNEI in the germline V gene.

The chain has TRBV25-1 and TRBJ2-3, with D tentatively TRBD1 (6 bases). Per germline, CDR1 MGHDK and CDR2 SYGVNS. The CDR3 extends over 15 amino acids. V lost 3 bases and J lost 0, with 10 bases in between. CDR3 sequence reads: CASSEGAASTDTQYF. The CDR3, as DNA: TGTGCCAGCAGTGAGGGGGCGGCTAGCACAGATACGCAGTATTTT.

The chain is built from TRBV6-1 and TRBJ2-2, with D possibly TRBD1 on 6 matching bases. The CDR3 totals 14 residues. Germline V gene sequence: CDR1 MNHNS, CDR2 SASEGT. Trimming removed 8 bases from V and 7 bases from J, with 17 bases in between. The CDR3 DNA reads as TGTGCCAGCGGCCGAACAGGGAAGATCGGGGAGCTGTTTTTT. Translation gives CASGRTGKIGELFF.

This clone was counted only a few times. The chain combines TRBV7-2 with TRBJ1-2, with D possibly being TRBD1 (5 bases). Per the germline V gene, CDR1 is SGHTA and CDR2 is FQGNSA. This CDR3 is 14 amino acids long. Trimming took off 7 bases at V and 2 bases at J, with 14 bases between the two ends. The CDR3 DNA sequence: TGTGCCAGCATCCCCACGCAGGGCAACTATGGCTACACCTTC. Translating it yields CASIPTQGNYGYTF.

This chain connects TRBV5-1 to TRBJ2-7, with TRBD1 identical over 8 bases. The CDR3 totals 15 residues. Germline-derived CDR1 and CDR2 are SGHRS and YFSETQ. With V trimmed by 0 bases and J by 1 base, 3 bases remained unmatched. This CDR3 reads CASSLAGTGSYEQYF. DNA of the CDR3: TGCGCCAGCAGCTTGGCCGGGACAGGATCCTACGAGCAGTACTTC.